Included here is one T cell receptor (beta chain) sequence, with context. Its antigen is still unknown. This record comes from a study of T-cell reconstitution after alpha-beta-depleted transplantation in children. Using unique molecular identifiers, the investigators prepared the TCRbeta library. TCRdb re-called the PCR reads with MiXCR, one entry per CDR3 protein. The sample carries roughly 420,000 distinct CDR3 sequences, 15% to 20% recorded once. Per germline, CDR1 DFQATT and CDR2 SNEGSKA (reference sequence). This CDR3 has 14 amino acids. Losses at the gene ends were 3 bases for V and 3 bases for J; bases not matched to a gene: 5. General study points: Expanded graft clones numbering several hundred reportedly gave rise to alpha-beta T cells about two months after transplant. The origin of high day-60 TCRbeta diversity in some patients lay in surviving recipient T cells and thymic progenitors.

This specimen consisted of PBMCs, mostly from graft donor cells, obtained 360 days after TCRalphabeta/CD19-depleted stem cell transplant. The V gene is TRBV20-1, the J gene TRBJ2-3, with 8 bases fitting TRBD2. The receptor's source is a boy under two years old who had a stem cell transplant for Wiskott-Aldrich syndrome, so the T cells may come from the graft donor. CDR3 nucleotide sequence: TGCAGTGCTAGTGAGGCTAGCGGGACAGATACGCAGTATTTT. Its protein product is CSASEASGTDTQYF.